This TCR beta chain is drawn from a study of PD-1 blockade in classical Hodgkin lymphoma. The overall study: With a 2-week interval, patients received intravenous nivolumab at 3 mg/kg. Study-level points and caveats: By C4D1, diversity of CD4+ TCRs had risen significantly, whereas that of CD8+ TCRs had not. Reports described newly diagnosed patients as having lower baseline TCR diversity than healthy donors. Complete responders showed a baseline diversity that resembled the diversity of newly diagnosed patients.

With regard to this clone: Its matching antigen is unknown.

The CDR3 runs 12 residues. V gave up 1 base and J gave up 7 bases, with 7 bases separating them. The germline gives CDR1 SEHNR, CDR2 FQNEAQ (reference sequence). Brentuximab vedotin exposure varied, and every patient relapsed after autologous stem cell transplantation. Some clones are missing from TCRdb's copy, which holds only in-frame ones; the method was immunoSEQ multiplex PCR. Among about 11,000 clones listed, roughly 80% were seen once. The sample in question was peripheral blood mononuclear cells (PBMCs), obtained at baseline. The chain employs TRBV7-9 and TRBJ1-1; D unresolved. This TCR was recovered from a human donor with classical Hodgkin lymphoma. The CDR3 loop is CASSLVGLEAFF. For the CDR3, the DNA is TGTGCCAGCAGCTTAGTAGGCCTTGAAGCTTTCTTT.